This T cell receptor beta chain was profiled in a study of T cells in women clearing cervical HPV infection. Turning to the study itself: For cases, blood was sampled a median around 150 days after lesion detection, interquartile range about 90 to 200 days. HLA type could not be excluded as a confounder.

Profiled with immunoSEQ multiplex PCR; TCRdb holds only in-frame clones, not every one. Recorded here are under 50,000 clones; the top ten clones represent 6.4%. MY09/MY11 PCR detected cervical HPV DNA; dot-blot assigned genotypes. The CDR3 extends over 13 amino acids. CDR1 and CDR2 from the germline V gene are MNHEY and SVGEGT. As for this clone: The read falls 3 residues short of the CDR3 end, and the missing part is taken from the germline J gene.

The origin of this receptor is a woman between 18 and 75 years old with a cervical HPV16 infection that either progressed to CIN3+ or cleared (not recorded which). The chain combines TRBV6-2 or TRBV6-3 with TRBJ2-4; TRBD1 agrees at 8 bases. Specimen: blood buffy coat. The CDR3: CASGDRTGYGQYF. The CDR3 bases that were read are TGTGCCAGCGGGGACAGGACGGGCTATGGT.